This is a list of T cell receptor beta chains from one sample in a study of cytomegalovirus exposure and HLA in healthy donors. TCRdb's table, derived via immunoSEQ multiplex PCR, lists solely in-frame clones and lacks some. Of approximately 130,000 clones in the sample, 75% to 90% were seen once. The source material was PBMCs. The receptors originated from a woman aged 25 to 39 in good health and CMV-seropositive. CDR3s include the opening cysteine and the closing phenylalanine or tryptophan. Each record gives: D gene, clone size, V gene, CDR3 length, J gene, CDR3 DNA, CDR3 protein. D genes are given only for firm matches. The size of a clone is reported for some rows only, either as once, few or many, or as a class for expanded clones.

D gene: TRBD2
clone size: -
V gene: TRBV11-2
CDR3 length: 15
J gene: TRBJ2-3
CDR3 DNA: TGTGCCAGCAGCCTCCGGGGGGTCTCCACAGATACGCAGTATTTT
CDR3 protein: CASSLRGVSTDTQYF

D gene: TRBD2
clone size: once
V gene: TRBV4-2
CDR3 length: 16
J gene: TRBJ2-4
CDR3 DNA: TGTGCCAGCAGCCAAGATCGCGGGGGGGCTACAAACATTCAGTACTTC
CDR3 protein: CASSQDRGGATNIQYF

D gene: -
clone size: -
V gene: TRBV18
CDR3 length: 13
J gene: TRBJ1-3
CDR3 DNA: TGTGCCAGCTTCACGGACAGTTGGGACACCATATATTTT
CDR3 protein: CASFTDSWDTIYF

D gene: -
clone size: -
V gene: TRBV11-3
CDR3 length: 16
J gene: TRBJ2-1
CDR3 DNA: TGTGCCAGCAGCTTGGGTGGTGGGGGCCTCTACAATGAGCAGTTCTTC
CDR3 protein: CASSLGGGGLYNEQFF

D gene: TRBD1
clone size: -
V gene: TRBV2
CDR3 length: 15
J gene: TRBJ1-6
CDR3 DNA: TGTGCCAGCAGTGATTCGGGACAGGGGAATTCACCCCTCCACTTT
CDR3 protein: CASSDSGQGNSPLHF

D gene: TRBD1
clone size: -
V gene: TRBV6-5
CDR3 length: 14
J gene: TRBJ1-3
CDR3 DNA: TGTGCCAGCAGCAGACAGGGGTCTAGAAACACCATATATTTT
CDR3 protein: CASSRQGSRNTIYF

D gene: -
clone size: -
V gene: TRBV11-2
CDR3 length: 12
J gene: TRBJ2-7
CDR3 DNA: TGTGCCAGCAGCTTATTACTTTCCGAGCAGTACTTC
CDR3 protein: CASSLLLSEQYF

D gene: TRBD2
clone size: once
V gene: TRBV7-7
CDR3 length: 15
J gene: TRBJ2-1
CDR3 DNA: TGTGCCAGCAGCTTAGGACTAGCGGGGGGAAATGAGCAGTTCTTC
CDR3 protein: CASSLGLAGGNEQFF

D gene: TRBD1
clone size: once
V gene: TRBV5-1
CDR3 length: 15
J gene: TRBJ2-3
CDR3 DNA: TGCGCCAGCAGCTTCGGACAGGTCAAAGCAGATACGCAGTATTTT
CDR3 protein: CASSFGQVKADTQYF

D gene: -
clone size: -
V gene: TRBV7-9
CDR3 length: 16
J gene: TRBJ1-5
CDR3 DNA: TGTGCCAGCAGCAACAGCTCAATGGTGAGCAATCAGCCCCAGCATTTT
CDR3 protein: CASSNSSMVSNQPQHF

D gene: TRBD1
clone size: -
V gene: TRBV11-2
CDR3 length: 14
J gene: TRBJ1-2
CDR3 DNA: TGTGCCAGCAGCTTAGGGACAGGGTGGTATGGCTACACCTTC
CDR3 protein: CASSLGTGWYGYTF

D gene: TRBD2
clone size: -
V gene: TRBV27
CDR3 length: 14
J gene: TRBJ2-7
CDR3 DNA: TGTGCCAGCAGCCTTTTAGCGGGAGATAACGAGCAGTACTTC
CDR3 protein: CASSLLAGDNEQYF

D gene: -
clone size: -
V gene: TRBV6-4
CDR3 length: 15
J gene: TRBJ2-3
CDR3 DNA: TGTGCCAGCAGTGAATCCCCAGAAAGCACAGATACGCAGTATTTT
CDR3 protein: CASSESPESTDTQYF

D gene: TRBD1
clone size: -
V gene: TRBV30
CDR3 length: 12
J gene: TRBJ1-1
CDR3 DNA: TGTGCCTCTCCCACCCCTGGACAGGGGGCTTTCTTT
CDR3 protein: CASPTPGQGAFF

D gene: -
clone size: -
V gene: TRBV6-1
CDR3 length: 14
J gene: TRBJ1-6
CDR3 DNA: TGTGCCAGCACCGTGGAGGGCTCTGGATCACCCCTCCACTTT
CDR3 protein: CASTVEGSGSPLHF

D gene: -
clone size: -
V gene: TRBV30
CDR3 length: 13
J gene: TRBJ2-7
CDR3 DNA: TGTGCCTGGAGTTACAGGGACCTCTACGAGCAGTACTTC
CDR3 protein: CAWSYRDLYEQYF

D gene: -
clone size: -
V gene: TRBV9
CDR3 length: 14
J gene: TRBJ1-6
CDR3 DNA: TGTGCCAGCAGCGTATTCAGGGCAAATTCACCCCTCCACTTT
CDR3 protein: CASSVFRANSPLHF